This T cell receptor (beta chain) was identified in a study of CD8 T cells in ankylosing spondylitis. Whole-study findings and limits: Clones tied to disease were said to be significantly enriched in matched ankylosing spondylitis synovial fluid. Seemingly distinctive of ankylosing spondylitis blood was a TCR beta motif formed by eight highly homologous variants. Some motif variants had been reported before (in reactive arthritis synovial fluid and blood).

There are a few counts of this clonotype. The antigen remains undetermined. Scientists made TCR beta libraries using quantitative 5'-RACE with molecular barcodes. A single record per CDR3 protein comes from TCRdb applying MiXCR to the 5' RACE reads. The table includes about 420,000 distinct CDR3 sequences, 20% to 25% detected once. Germline lookup yields CDR1 MNHEY and CDR2 SVGAGI. This CDR3 contains 14 residues. Trimming left V 2 bases short and J 8 bases short, with 12 bases between. Sequenced input: blood, either unsorted or a sorted T cell fraction (not recorded which). The chain links TRBV6-5 to TRBJ1-4; D is possibly TRBD1 (5 bases). This clonotype was obtained from a male donor with ankylosing spondylitis. The CDR3 is CASSYGDSREKLFF. The CDR3 region has the DNA TGTGCCAGCAGTTACGGTGACAGCCGGGAAAAACTGTTTTTT.